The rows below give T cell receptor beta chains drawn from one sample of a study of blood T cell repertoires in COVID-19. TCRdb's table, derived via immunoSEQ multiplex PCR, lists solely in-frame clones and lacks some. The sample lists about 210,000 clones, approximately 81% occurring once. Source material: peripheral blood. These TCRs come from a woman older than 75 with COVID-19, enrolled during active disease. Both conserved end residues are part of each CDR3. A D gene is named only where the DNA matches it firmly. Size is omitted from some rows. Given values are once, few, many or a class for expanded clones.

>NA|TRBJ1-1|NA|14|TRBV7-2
TGTGCCAGCAGCTTAGCGGGGAGGGGCACTGAAGCTTTCTTT
CASSLAGRGTEAFF
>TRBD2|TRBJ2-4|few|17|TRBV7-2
TGTGCCAGCAGCCCGGGGCCGACTAGCGGGGGGGGGAACATTCAGTACTTC
CASSPGPTSGGGNIQYF
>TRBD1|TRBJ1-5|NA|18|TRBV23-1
TGCGCCAGGAACACAACCTCTTCGGACAGGGGTAGCAATCAGCCCCAGCATTTT
CARNTTSSDRGSNQPQHF
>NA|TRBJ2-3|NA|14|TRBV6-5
TGTGCCATTGCACGAGGACTACCAACAGATACGCAGTATTTT
CAIARGLPTDTQYF
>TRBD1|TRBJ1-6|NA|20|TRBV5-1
TGCGCCAGCAGCGGGTCACCACGGGACAGGCAAAGCTCCTATAATTCACCCCTCCACTTT
CASSGSPRDRQSSYNSPLHF
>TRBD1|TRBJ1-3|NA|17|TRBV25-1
TGTGCCAGCACCTCTCAGGGGGCAGGGGTCTATGGAAACACCATATATTTT
CASTSQGAGVYGNTIYF
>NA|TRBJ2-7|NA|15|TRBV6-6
TGTGCCAGCAACGATATTGAGGACAGCTCCTACGAGCAGTACTTC
CASNDIEDSSYEQYF
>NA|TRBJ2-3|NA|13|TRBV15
TGTGCCACCTCAGGACAGTACACAGATACGCAGTATTTT
CATSGQYTDTQYF
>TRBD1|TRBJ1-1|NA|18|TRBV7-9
TGTGCCAGCAGCTTAGACGTTCCGAGGGGGCGGGGAGGAGCTGAAGCTTTCTTT
CASSLDVPRGRGGAEAFF
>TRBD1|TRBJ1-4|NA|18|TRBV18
TGTGCCAGCTCACCACCCGGGACAGGGGAATCAACTAATGAAAAACTGTTTTTT
CASSPPGTGESTNEKLFF
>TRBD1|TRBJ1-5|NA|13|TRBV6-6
TGTGCCAGCACCGACAGGGCCAATCAGCCCCAGCATTTT
CASTDRANQPQHF
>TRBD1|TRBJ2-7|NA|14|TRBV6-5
TGTGCCAGCAGTCAAAGGGGGCCCCCTCGCGAGCAGTACTTC
CASSQRGPPREQYF
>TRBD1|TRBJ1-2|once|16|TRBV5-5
TGTGCCAGCAGCTTGTCCGCAGGGGGCGTCTACTATGGCTACACCTTC
CASSLSAGGVYYGYTF
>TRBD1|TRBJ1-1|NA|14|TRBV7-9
TGTGCCAGCAGCTTTTGGCAGGGGGCCACTGAAGCTTTCTTT
CASSFWQGATEAFF
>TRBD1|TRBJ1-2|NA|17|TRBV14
TGTGCCAGCAGCCAACTAACAGGGGGCGTCGCTAACTATGGCTACACCTTC
CASSQLTGGVANYGYTF
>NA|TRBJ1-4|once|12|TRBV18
TGTGCCAGCCGGGGGGCGGATGAAAAACTGTTTTTT
CASRGADEKLFF
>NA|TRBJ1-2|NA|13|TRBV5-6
TGTGCCAGCAATCCCGGAGCTAACTATGGCTACACCTTC
CASNPGANYGYTF
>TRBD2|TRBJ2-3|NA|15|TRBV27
TGTGCCAGCAGTTTAGTAGCGGGGGGCCGAGATACGCAGTATTTT
CASSLVAGGRDTQYF
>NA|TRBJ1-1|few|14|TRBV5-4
TGTGCCAGCAGCTTGGTGTCCATGAACACTGAAGCTTTCTTT
CASSLVSMNTEAFF
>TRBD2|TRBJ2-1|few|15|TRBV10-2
TGCGCCAGCAGTGGGACTAGCGGGGGGGCGGCTGAGCAGTTCTTC
CASSGTSGGAAEQFF
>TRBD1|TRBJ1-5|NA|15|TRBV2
TGTGCCAGCAGAACGGACAGGGGAGGGAATCAGCCCCAGCATTTT
CASRTDRGGNQPQHF
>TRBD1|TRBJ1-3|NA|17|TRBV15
TGTGCCACCAGCAGAGATCCAGGGGGTTCCTCTGGAAACACCATATATTTT
CATSRDPGGSSGNTIYF
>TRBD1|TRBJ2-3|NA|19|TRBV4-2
TGTGCCAGCAGCCAAGATCTTGGACAGGGTAAGCTTTCCACAGATACGCAGTATTTT
CASSQDLGQGKLSTDTQYF
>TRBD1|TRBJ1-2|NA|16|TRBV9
TGTGCCAGCAGCACCGGGACAGGGAGTCTCGGATATGGCTACACCTTC
CASSTGTGSLGYGYTF
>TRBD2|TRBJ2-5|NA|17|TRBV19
TGTGCCAGTAGCCGCTCGTCTAGCGGGGGGATAAAAGAGACCCAGTACTTC
CASSRSSSGGIKETQYF
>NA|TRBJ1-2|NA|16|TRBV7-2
TGTGCCAGCAGCTTAGGGCGCCAGGCATCTAACTATGGCTACACCTTC
CASSLGRQASNYGYTF
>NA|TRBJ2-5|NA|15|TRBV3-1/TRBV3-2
TGTGCCAGCAGCACTGGACAGTTTTTGGGAGAGACCCAGTACTTC
CASSTGQFLGETQYF
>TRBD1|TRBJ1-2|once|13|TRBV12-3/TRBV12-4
TGTGCCAGCAGTAACAGGGGGCGAGATGGCTACACCTTC
CASSNRGRDGYTF
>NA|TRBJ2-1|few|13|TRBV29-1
TGCAGCGTTGAAAATGGGGGGTCCAATGAGCAGTTCTTC
CSVENGGSNEQFF
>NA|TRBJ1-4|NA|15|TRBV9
TGTGCCAGCAACCTGGGGGGACCGAGTAGTGAAAAACTGTTTTTT
CASNLGGPSSEKLFF
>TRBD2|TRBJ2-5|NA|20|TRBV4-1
TGCGCCAGCAGCCAAGACCCCCCCGGGACTAGCGGGGGAACAGGGGAGACCCAGTACTTC
CASSQDPPGTSGGTGETQYF
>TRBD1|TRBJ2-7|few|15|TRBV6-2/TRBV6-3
TGTGCCAGCAGCCACTCCACCCGACAGGGCTACGAGCAGTACTTC
CASSHSTRQGYEQYF
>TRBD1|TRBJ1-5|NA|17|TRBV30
TGTGCCTGGAGTATGGGACAGGGGGGATGGAGCAATCAGCCCCAGCATTTT
CAWSMGQGGWSNQPQHF
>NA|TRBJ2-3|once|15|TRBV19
TGTGCCAGTAGTGTGACTCCGACTAGCACAGATACGCAGTATTTT
CASSVTPTSTDTQYF
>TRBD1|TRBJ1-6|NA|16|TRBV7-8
TGTGCCAGCAGCCCCCGGGACAGGGGGCAGAACTCACCCCTCCACTTT
CASSPRDRGQNSPLHF
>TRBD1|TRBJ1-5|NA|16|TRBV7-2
TGTGCCAGCAGCGTAGGACAGGGGGCATCCCCTCAGCCCCAGCATTTT
CASSVGQGASPQPQHF
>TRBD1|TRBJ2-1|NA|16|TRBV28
TGTGCCAGCAGTTTATTTGGACAGGGAATGTACAATGAGCAGTTCTTC
CASSLFGQGMYNEQFF
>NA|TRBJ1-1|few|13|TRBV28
TGTGCCAGCAGCCTCGGGGAGAACACTGAAGCTTTCTTT
CASSLGENTEAFF
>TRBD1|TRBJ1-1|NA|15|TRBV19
TGTGCCAGTAGTATAGCCCAATTGGGCAGGGGGATAGCTTTCTTT
CASSIAQLGRGIAFF
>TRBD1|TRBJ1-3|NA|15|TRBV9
TGTGCCAGCAGCGGGGACAGGATCTCTGGAAACACCATATATTTT
CASSGDRISGNTIYF
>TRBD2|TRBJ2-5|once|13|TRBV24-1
TGTGCCACCAGTGAAATCGGGGGAGGGTCCCAGTACTTC
CATSEIGGGSQYF
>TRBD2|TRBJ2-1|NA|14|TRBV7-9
TGTGCCAGCAGCCCCGGGTCGGGGGGGAATGAGCAGTTCTTC
CASSPGSGGNEQFF
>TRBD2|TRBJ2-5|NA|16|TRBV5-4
TGTGCCAGCAGCCGGGGACCCAGCGGGGGGCCAGAGACCCAGTACTTC
CASSRGPSGGPETQYF
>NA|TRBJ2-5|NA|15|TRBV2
TGTGCCAGCAGTGACCCTAGCAAGGGCCAAGAGACCCAGTACTTC
CASSDPSKGQETQYF
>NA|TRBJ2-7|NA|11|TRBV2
TGTGCCAGCAGTGTCCGAGGAGAGCAGTACTTC
CASSVRGEQYF
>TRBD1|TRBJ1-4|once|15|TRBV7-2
TGTGCCAGCAGCGGTGGGGGACAGCCTAATGAAAAACTGTTTTTT
CASSGGGQPNEKLFF
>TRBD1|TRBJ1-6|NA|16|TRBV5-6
TGTGCCAGCAGCTTCCGACAGGGGGCAAGTAATTCACCCCTCCACTTT
CASSFRQGASNSPLHF
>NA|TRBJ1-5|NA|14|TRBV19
TGTGCCAGTAGGCTACCGGGAGCAGGACAGCCCCAGCATTTT
CASRLPGAGQPQHF
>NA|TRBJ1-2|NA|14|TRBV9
TGTGCCAGCAGCGTAGTCTCCGGGGGGGGTGGCTACACCTTC
CASSVVSGGGGYTF